These 22 T cell receptor beta chains were all obtained from the same sample, sequenced in a study of CD8+CD57+ T cells in acquired aplastic anemia. Patients sequenced had flow cytometry evidence of CD8+CD57+ cell expansion. For CDR3 and TCR beta VDJ profiling, genomic DNA was the template used. TCRdb re-analysed the reads in MiXCR, keeping a single row per CDR3 protein. The sample lists some 180,000 distinct CDR3 sequences, roughly 63% occurring once. Sequencing input: sorted CD4+, CD8+, or CD8+CD57+ T cells (not recorded which) from PBMCs. The receptors were sampled from a human donor with aplastic anemia.

In this sample, this clonotype turned up many times. The chain uses TRBV5-1 and TRBJ1-6; D perhaps matches TRBD1 (6 bases). Deletions cut 1 base from V and 9 bases from J, with 11 bases between. Germline V gives CDR1 SGHRS, CDR2 YFSETQ. This CDR3 has 14 residues. The CDR3 DNA follows: TGCGCCAGCAGCTTGACAGGGTTAGGTTCACCCCTCCACTTT. Translating it yields CASSLTGLGSPLHF.

This clonotype was counted ten times or more. J is TRBJ2-5 and V is TRBV7-8; the D gene could be TRBD1 or TRBD2 (7 bases each). Trimming cost V 4 bases and J 5 bases, with 14 bases left between them. CDR3 length: 14 amino acids. Germline CDR1 and CDR2: SGHVS and FQNEAQ. CDR3 in amino acids: CASSSGGREETQYF. Here the CDR3 DNA reads TGTGCCAGCAGCTCAGGGGGGCGGGAGGAGACCCAGTACTTC.

The chain carries TRBV6-5 and TRBJ1-2; D unresolved. CDR3 length equals 14 residues. Germline-derived CDR1 and CDR2 are MNHEY and SVGAGI. V lost 2 bases and J lost 4, with 11 bases in between. The CDR3 sequence: CASSYADSFYGYTF. The CDR3 DNA follows: TGTGCCAGCAGTTACGCTGACTCTTTCTATGGCTACACCTTC.

The chain uses TRBV10-3 and TRBJ2-7; 8 bases agree with TRBD1. Germline CDR1 and CDR2: ENHRY and SYGVKD. The CDR3 contains 14 residues. V lost 5 bases and J lost 1; bases outside the gene matches: 4. Written as DNA, the CDR3 is TGTGCCATCAGTACAGGGGGTCTTTCCTACGAGCAGTACTTC. Protein product: CAISTGGLSYEQYF.

The chain is built from TRBV2 and TRBJ1-6; no firm D call. Between the trimmed V and J ends, which lost 6 bases and 5 bases, there was a span of 14 bases. The length of the CDR3 is 15 residues. CDR1 and CDR2 (germline): SNHLY, FYNNEI. The CDR3 bases are TGTGCCAGCAGCCAAAGGGTCCGTAATAATTCACCCCTCCACTTT. This translates into CASSQRVRNNSPLHF.

The chain carries TRBV10-3 and TRBJ1-3, with 7 nucleotides matching TRBD1. Unmatched junction bases numbered 9, after V lost 10 bases and J lost 0 bases. This CDR3 comprises 15 residues. CDR1 and CDR2 from the germline V gene are ENHRY and SYGVKD. This CDR3 reads CATTDRTVSGNTIYF. The CDR3 DNA reads TGTGCCACAACGGACAGGACGGTCTCTGGAAACACCATATATTTT.

This clonotype has ten or more counts. The genes are TRBV7-6 and TRBJ2-7; perhaps D is TRBD1 or TRBD2 (6 bases each). Germline CDR1 and CDR2: SGHVS and FNYEAQ. The V end was cut by 1 base, the J end by 2 bases, with 9 bases between. The length of the CDR3 is 14 residues. CDR3 coding DNA: TGTGCCAGCAGCTTAGGGGGGGCCACCTACGAGCAGTACTTC. Protein: CASSLGGATYEQYF.

This clonotype was found many times. The gene calls are TRBV5-1 and TRBJ2-5; 9 bases are a match to TRBD2. There are 14 residues in the CDR3. CDR1 and CDR2 from the germline V gene are SGHRS and YFSETQ. Trimming took 3 bases from V and 6 from J; bases not matched to a gene: 6. As DNA, the CDR3 is TGCGCCAGCAGCTACTATCTAGCGGGGCAGACCCAGTACTTC. Its translation: CASSYYLAGQTQYF.

This clonotype has only one observation. V and J are TRBV7-9 and TRBJ1-2; 8 bases line up with TRBD1. CDR3 length equals 12 residues. Trimming removed 5 bases from V and 7 bases from J; junction bases left unmatched: 3. In germline, CDR1 is SEHNR, CDR2 FQNEAQ (reference sequence). The CDR3 DNA reads TGTGCCAGCAGCCGACAGGGGTCTGGCTACACCTTC. Translation gives CASSRQGSGYTF. Variable domain in full (rest from reference TRBV7-9 and TRBJ1-2): DTGVSQNPRHKITKRGQNVTFRCDPISEHNRLYWYRQTLGQGPEFLTYFQNEAQLEKSRLLSDRFSAERPKGSFSTLEIQRTEQGDSAMYLCASSRQGSGYTFGSGTRLTVV.

V usage is TRBV9 and J usage is TRBJ2-7; 10 bases map to TRBD1. The CDR3 consists of 15 residues. Trimming took 0 bases from V and 4 from J; bases not matched to a gene: 4. Germline V gene lookup returns CDR1 SGDLS and CDR2 YYNGEE. Here the CDR3 DNA reads TGTGCCAGCAGCGTAGTGACAGGGGGCGAGTACGAGCAGTACTTC. This codes for CASSVVTGGEYEQYF.

CDR3 in DNA: TGTGCCACCAGTGAACTGGACATGGGGCACCGTCCCTACGAGCAGTACTTC. Translation gives CATSELDMGHRPYEQYF. V and J are TRBV24-1 and TRBJ2-7, with a weak D call TRBD1 (5 bases). The CDR3 is 17 amino acids. Trimming left V 4 bases short and J 2 bases short, with 20 bases between. The germline V gene has CDR1 KGHDR and CDR2 SFDVKD.

The V gene is TRBV19, the J gene TRBJ1-3; D might be TRBD1 (5 bases). Germline CDR1 reads LNHDA; CDR2 reads SQIVND (reference sequence). V lost 9 bases and J 4 bases, leaving 25 bases between the germline ends. The CDR3 runs 17 residues. The CDR3 DNA follows: TGTGCCAGCAGCTTGTGGCAGGGATGGGGGAACGGAAACACCATATATTTT. It specifies CASSLWQGWGNGNTIYF.

Many counts were recorded for this clonotype. The chain combines TRBV2 with TRBJ2-2, with 8 bases lining up with TRBD2. Germline CDR1 is SNHLY and CDR2 is FYNNEI. This CDR3 is built from 16 residues. The V segment lost 4 bases and the J segment 6 bases; nucleotides outside the gene matches: 10. CDR3 nucleotide sequence: TGTGCCAGCAGTGGCCATGTCCGGGGGGGCCCCGGGGAGCTGTTTTTT. Encoded protein: CASSGHVRGGPGELFF. The full variable domain, in which reference TRBV2 and TRBJ2-2 provide the parts outside the CDR3, is EPEVTQTPSHQVTQMGQEVILRCVPISNHLYFYWYRQILGQKVEFLVSFYNNEISEKSEIFDDQFSVERPDGSNFTLKIRSTKLEDSAMYFCASSGHVRGGPGELFFGEGSRLTVL.

The chain employs TRBV20-1 and TRBJ2-5; D is unclear. V was shortened by 6 bases and J by 5 bases, with 22 bases between the two germline ends. Germline V gives CDR1 DFQATT, CDR2 SNEGSKA (reference sequence). The CDR3 has 15 amino acids. In DNA, the CDR3 is TGCAGTGCCGACATTCGTGGCGATCCAAAGGAGACCCAGTACTTC. As protein: CSADIRGDPKETQYF.

The chain is built from TRBV20-1 and TRBJ2-7; D remains ambiguous. CDR1 and CDR2 from the germline V gene are DFQATT and SNEGSKA (reference sequence). V was pared by 3 bases and J by 3 bases, with 12 bases between. The CDR3 sequence is 13 residues long. The CDR3, as DNA: TGCAGTGCTAGTGGAGTGGGCAACTACGAGCAGTACTTC. Protein product: CSASGVGNYEQYF.

This clonotype was recorded at least ten times. The rearrangement uses TRBV2 and TRBJ2-7; D unresolved. CDR3 length equals 13 residues. Trimming stripped 4 bases from V and 5 bases from J, with 12 bases between. CDR1 is SNHLY and CDR2 is FYNNEI in the germline V gene. In DNA form, the CDR3 reads TGTGCCAGCAGTGGGGCAGCAGCAGACGAGCAGTACTTC. Its translation is CASSGAAADEQYF.

With regard to this clonotype: The junction and the germline gene differ at one end; a read error may be behind it. The J gene is TRBJ2-7, the V gene TRBV7-9, with TRBD1 matching 8 bases. The CDR3 is 13 amino acids. Germline values: CDR1 SEHNR, CDR2 FQNEAQ (reference sequence). CDR3 amino acids: CAGSMGQDYVQYF. CDR3 sequence (DNA): TGTGCCGGCAGCATGGGACAGGACTACGTGCAGTACTTC.

This clonotype was observed many times. This sequence joins TRBV11-2 and TRBJ2-3; D gene uncertain. This CDR3 comprises 14 residues. V lost 5 bases, J lost 6 bases, and 15 bases lay in between. The germline V gene encodes CDR1 SGHAT and CDR2 FQNNGV. The CDR3 sequence: CASSLTALGDTQYF. The CDR3 DNA follows: TGTGCCAGCAGCCTAACCGCCCTCGGGGATACGCAGTATTTT.

This chain joins TRBV2 and TRBJ2-3, with TRBD2 identical over 7 bases. V dropped 6 bases and J dropped 2; count of bases not matched to a gene: 8. Germline CDR1 reads SNHLY; CDR2 reads FYNNEI. This CDR3 region has 15 residues. The CDR3 bases are TGTGCCAGCAGGGCTGGCGGGAGTTTCACAGATACGCAGTATTTT. This encodes CASRAGGSFTDTQYF.

Only a few counts were recorded for this clonotype. CDR3 in amino acids: CASRTGDPGQPQHF. In DNA, the CDR3 is TGTGCCAGCAGGACGGGGGATCCAGGTCAGCCCCAGCATTTT. This chain joins TRBV2 and TRBJ1-5; the D gene is possibly TRBD1 (5 bases). Trimming took off 6 bases at V and 6 bases at J, with 15 bases between the two ends. Germline V CDR1 and CDR2: SNHLY, FYNNEI. The length of the CDR3 is 14 residues.

The J gene is TRBJ1-1, the V gene TRBV5-1; D possibly corresponds to TRBD1 (6 bases). CDR1 is SGHRS, CDR2 YFSETQ, per germline. The CDR3 loop spans 13 amino acids. The V end lost 1 base, the J end lost 8 bases, and 12 bases lay between the germline ends. CDR3 in DNA: TGCGCCAGCAGCTTGCGCGGGGGCCGGGAAGCTTTCTTT. Protein sequence: CASSLRGGREAFF. Combining the CDR3 with reference TRBV5-1 and TRBJ1-1 gives the whole variable domain KAGVTQTPRYLIKTRGQQVTLSCSPISGHRSVSWYQQTPGQGLQFLFEYFSETQRNKGNFPGRFSGRQFSNSRSEMNVSTLELGDSALYLCASSLRGGREAFFGQGTRLTVV.

The J gene is TRBJ2-7, the V gene TRBV6-1; D perhaps matches TRBD1 (5 bases). V lost 3 bases and J lost 3, with 9 bases in between. CDR3 length: 13 residues. The V gene's germline CDR1 is MNHNS and CDR2 SASEGT. The DNA for the CDR3 is TGTGCCAGCAGTGAGACAGTTCTCTACGAGCAGTACTTC. This translates into CASSETVLYEQYF.